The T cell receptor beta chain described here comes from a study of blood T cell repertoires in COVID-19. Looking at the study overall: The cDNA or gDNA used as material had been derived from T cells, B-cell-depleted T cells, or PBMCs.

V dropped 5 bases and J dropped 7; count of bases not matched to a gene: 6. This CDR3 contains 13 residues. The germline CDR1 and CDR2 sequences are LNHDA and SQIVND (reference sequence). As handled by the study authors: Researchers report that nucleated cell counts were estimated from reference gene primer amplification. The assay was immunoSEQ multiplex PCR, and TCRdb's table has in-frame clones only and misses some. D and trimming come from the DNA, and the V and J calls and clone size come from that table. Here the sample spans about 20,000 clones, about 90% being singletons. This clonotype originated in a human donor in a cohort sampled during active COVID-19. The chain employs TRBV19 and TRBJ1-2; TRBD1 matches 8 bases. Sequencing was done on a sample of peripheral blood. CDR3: CASSGQGFSGYTF. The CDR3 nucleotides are TGTGCCAGTAGTGGACAGGGATTTAGTGGCTACACCTTC.